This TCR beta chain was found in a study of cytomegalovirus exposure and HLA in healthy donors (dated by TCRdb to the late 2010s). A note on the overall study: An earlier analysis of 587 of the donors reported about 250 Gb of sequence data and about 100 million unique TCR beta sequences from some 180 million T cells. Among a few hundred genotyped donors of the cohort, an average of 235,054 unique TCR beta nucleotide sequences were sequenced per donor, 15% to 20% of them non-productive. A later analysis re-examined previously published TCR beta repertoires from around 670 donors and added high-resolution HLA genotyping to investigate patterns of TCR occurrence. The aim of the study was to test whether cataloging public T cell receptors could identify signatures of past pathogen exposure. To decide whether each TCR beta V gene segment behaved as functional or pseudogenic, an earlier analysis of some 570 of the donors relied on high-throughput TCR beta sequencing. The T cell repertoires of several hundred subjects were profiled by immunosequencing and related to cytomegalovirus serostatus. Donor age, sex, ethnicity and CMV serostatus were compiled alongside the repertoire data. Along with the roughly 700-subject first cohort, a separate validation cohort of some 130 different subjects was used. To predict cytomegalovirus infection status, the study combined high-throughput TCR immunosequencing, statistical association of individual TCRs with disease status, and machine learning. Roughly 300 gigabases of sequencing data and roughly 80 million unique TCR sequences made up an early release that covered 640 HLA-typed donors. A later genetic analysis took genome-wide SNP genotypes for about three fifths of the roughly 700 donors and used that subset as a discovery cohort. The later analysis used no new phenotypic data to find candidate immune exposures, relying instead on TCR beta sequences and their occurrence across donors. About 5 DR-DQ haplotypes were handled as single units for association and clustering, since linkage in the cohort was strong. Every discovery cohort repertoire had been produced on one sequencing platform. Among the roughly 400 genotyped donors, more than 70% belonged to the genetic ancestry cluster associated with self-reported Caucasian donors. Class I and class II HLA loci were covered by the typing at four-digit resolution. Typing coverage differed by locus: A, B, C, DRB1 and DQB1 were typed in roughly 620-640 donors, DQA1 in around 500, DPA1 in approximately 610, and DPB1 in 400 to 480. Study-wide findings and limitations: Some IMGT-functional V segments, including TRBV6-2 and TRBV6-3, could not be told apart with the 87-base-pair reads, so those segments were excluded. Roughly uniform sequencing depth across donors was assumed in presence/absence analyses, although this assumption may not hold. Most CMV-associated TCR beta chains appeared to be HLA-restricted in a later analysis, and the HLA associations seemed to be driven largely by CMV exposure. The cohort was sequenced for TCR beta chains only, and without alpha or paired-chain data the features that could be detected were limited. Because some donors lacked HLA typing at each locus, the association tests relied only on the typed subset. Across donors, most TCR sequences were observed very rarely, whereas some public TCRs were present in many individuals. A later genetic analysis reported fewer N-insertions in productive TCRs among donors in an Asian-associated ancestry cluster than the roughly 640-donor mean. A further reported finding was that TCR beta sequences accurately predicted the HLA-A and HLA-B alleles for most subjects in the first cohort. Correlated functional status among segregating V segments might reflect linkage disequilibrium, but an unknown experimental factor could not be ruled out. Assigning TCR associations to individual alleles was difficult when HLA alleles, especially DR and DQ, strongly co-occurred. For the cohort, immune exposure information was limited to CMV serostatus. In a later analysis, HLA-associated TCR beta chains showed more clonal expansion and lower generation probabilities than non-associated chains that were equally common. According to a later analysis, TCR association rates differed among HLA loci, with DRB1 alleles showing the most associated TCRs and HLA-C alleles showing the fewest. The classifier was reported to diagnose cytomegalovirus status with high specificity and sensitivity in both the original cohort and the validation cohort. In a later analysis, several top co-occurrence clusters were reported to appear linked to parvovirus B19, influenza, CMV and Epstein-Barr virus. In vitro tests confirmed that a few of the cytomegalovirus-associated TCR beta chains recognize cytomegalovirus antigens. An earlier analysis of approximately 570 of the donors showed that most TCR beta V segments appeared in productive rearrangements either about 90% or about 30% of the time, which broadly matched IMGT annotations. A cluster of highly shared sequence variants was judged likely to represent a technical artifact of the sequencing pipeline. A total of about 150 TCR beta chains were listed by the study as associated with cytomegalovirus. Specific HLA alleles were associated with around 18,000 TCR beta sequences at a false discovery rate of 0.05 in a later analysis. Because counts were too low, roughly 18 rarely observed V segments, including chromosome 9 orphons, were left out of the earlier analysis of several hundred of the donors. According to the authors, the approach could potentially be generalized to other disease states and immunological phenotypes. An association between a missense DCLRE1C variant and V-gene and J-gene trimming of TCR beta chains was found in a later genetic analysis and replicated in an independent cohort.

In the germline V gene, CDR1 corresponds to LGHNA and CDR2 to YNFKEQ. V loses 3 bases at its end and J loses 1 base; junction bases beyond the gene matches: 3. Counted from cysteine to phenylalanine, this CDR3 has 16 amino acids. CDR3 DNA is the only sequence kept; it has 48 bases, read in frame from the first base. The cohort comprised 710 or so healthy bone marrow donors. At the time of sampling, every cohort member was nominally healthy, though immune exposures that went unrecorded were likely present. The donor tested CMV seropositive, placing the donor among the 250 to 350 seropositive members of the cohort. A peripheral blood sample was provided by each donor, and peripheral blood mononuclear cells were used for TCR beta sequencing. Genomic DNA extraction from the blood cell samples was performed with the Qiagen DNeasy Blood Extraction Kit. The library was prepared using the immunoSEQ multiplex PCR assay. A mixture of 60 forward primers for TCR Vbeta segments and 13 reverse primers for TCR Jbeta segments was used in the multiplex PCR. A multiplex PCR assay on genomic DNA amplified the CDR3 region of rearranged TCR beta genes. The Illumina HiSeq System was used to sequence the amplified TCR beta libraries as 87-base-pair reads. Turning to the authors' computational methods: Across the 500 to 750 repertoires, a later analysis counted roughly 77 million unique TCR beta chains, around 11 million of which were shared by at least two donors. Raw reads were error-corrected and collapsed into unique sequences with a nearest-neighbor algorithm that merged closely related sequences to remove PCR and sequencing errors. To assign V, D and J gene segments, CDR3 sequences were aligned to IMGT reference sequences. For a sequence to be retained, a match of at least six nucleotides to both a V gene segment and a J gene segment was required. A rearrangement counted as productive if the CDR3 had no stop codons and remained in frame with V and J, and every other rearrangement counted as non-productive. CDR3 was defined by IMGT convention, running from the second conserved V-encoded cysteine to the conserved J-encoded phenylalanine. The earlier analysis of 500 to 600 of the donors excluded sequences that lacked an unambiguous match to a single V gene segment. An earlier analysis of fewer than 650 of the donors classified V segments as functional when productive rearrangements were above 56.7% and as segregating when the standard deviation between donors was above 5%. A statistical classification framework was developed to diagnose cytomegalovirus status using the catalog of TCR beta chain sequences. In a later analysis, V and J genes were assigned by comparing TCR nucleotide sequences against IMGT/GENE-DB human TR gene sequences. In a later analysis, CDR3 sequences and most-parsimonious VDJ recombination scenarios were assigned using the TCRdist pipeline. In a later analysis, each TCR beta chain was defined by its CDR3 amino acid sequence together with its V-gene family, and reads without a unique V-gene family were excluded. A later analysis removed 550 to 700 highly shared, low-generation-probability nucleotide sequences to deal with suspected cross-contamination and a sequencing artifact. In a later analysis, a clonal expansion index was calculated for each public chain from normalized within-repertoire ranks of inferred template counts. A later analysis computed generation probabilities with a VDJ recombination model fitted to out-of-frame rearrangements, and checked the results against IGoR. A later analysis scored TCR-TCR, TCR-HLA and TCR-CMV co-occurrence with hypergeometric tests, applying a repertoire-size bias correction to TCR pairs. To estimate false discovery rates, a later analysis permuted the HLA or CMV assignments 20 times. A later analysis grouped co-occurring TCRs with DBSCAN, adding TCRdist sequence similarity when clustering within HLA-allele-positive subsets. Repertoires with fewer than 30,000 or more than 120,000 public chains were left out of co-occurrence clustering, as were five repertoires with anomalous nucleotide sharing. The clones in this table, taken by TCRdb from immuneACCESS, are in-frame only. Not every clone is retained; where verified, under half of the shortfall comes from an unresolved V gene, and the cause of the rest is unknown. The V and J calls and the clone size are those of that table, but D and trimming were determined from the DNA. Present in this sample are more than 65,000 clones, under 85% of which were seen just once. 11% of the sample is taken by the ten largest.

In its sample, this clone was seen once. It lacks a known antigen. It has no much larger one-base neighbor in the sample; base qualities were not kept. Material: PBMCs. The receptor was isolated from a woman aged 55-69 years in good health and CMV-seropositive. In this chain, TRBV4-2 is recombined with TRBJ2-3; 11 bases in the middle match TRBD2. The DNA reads TGTGCCAGCAGCCATACTAGCGGGGGTGGCACAGATACGCAGTATTTT. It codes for CASSHTSGGGTDTQYF.